One and the same sample provided the 20 T cell receptor beta chains below, sequenced in a study of beta chain features in type 1 diabetes. cDNA synthesis used the whole RNA isolate, giving expressed TCRB sequences. Produced via immunoSEQ multiplex PCR; TCRdb's table is partial and in-frame only. The data show 150,000 to 180,000 clones, with about 7.3% seen just once and around 0.65% held by the top ten. Material: central memory CD4+ T cells from blood. The receptors were gathered from a man between 18 and 35 years old in good health.

This clone was found a few times. The identical CDR3 is also encoded by other nucleotide sequences in the sample. The chain links TRBV5-1 to TRBJ1-4; D remains ambiguous. V dropped 0 bases and J dropped 6 bases, with 9 bases sitting between them. The CDR3 sequence is 14 residues long. Germline values: CDR1 SGHRS, CDR2 YFSETQ. The CDR3 sequence: CASSLGGGDEKLFF. The CDR3 region has the DNA TGCGCCAGCAGCTTGGGAGGTGGTGATGAAAAACTGTTTTTT. Full variable domain (remainder filled in from reference TRBV5-1 and TRBJ1-4): KAGVTQTPRYLIKTRGQQVTLSCSPISGHRSVSWYQQTPGQGLQFLFEYFSETQRNKGNFPGRFSGRQFSNSRSEMNVSTLELGDSALYLCASSLGGGDEKLFFGSGTQLSVL.

This clone has more than one count but fewer than ten. The chain recombines TRBV4-2 with TRBJ2-5; 14 nucleotides agree with TRBD2. CDR1 is LGHNA, CDR2 YNFKEQ, per germline. The CDR3 runs 17 residues. The J segment lost 1 base and the V segment lost 4 bases, leaving 5 bases of the junction unmatched. The chain's CDR3 is CASSPRTSGGIQETQYF. DNA for the CDR3: TGTGCCAGCAGCCCGCGGACTAGCGGGGGGATCCAAGAGACCCAGTACTTC.

The CDR3 is CASSFLGRQVETQYF. DNA for the CDR3: TGTGCCAGCAGTTTTCTCGGGAGACAAGTGGAGACCCAGTACTTC. The chain has TRBV27 and TRBJ2-5, with D possibly being TRBD2 (6 bases). Germline V gives CDR1 MNHEY, CDR2 SMNVEV (reference sequence). Trimming removed 3 bases at V and 5 bases at J, with 16 bases between. The CDR3 totals 15 residues.

This sequence joins TRBV15 and TRBJ2-7, with a weak D call TRBD1 (6 bases). V was pared by 5 bases and J by 3 bases, with 14 bases between. CDR3 length: 14 amino acids. In germline, CDR1 is LNHNV, CDR2 YYDKDF (reference sequence). The CDR3 nucleotides read TGTGCCACCAGCCCTGACAGGTTCCTCTACGAGCAGTACTTC. Translating it yields CATSPDRFLYEQYF.

This clone was counted a few times. V and J are TRBV5-1 and TRBJ2-7; D might be TRBD1 (6 bases). CDR3 length: 15 residues. The V end was cut by 6 bases, the J end by 0 bases, with 16 bases between. Germline V CDR1 and CDR2: SGHRS, YFSETQ. CDR3 in amino acids: CASTPGALSSYEQYF. In DNA form, the CDR3 reads TGCGCCAGCACCCCAGGGGCCCTAAGCTCCTACGAGCAGTACTTC. Based on the CDR3 plus reference TRBV5-1 and TRBJ2-7, the full variable domain is KAGVTQTPRYLIKTRGQQVTLSCSPISGHRSVSWYQQTPGQGLQFLFEYFSETQRNKGNFPGRFSGRQFSNSRSEMNVSTLELGDSALYLCASTPGALSSYEQYFGPGTRLTVT.

In this sample, this clone turned up a few times. Different DNA sequences within this sample yield the same CDR3. J is TRBJ1-5 and V is TRBV19, with 7 positions matching TRBD1. This CDR3 has 13 amino acids. Germline V gene data show CDR1 as LNHDA and CDR2 as SQIVND (reference sequence). The V gene end was trimmed by 4 bases and the J gene end by 4 bases; junction bases not matched to a gene: 1. This chain's CDR3 is CASSTQGNQPQHF. DNA for the CDR3: TGTGCCAGTAGTACACAGGGGAATCAGCCCCAGCATTTT. Variable domain in full (rest from reference TRBV19 and TRBJ1-5): DGGITQSPKYLFRKEGQNVTLSCEQNLNHDAMYWYRQDPGQGLRLIYYSQIVNDFQKGDIAEGYSVSREKKESFPLTVTSAQKNPTAFYLCASSTQGNQPQHFGDGTRLSIL.

The chain recombines TRBV19 with TRBJ2-1, with TRBD2 identical over 12 bases. The V gene's germline CDR1 is LNHDA and CDR2 SQIVND (reference sequence). This CDR3 is built from 14 residues. V gave up 5 bases and J gave up 4 bases; unmatched junction bases: 0. The CDR3 reads CASSGTSGYNEQFF. The CDR3 DNA follows: TGTGCCAGTAGTGGGACTAGCGGGTACAATGAGCAGTTCTTC.

This clone was counted only a few times. The rearrangement uses TRBV5-5 and TRBJ2-7; 7 positions match TRBD1. V was clipped by 0 bases and J by 6 bases; unmatched bases: 6. CDR1 is SGHKS, CDR2 YYEKEE, per germline (reference sequence). The CDR3 consists of 14 residues. The CDR3 nucleotides read TGTGCCAGCAGCTTGGGATACAGGGGACGCGAGCAGTACTTC. Translation: CASSLGYRGREQYF.

This clone was observed at least ten times. V is TRBV18 and J is TRBJ1-1; D call uncertain. The CDR3 spans 14 residues. Germline loops: CDR1 KGHSH, CDR2 LQKENI. Trimming shortened V by 4 bases and J by 5 bases, and 14 bases separated the two germline ends. The CDR3 loop reads CASSQDAAGTEAFF. In DNA form, the CDR3 reads TGTGCCAGCTCACAGGACGCGGCGGGGACTGAAGCTTTCTTT.

This clone has a handful of counts. V gene TRBV6-4 combines with J gene TRBJ1-2; 7 positions match TRBD1. This CDR3 spans 17 amino acids. The trim removed 4 bases at V and 5 bases at J, leaving 16 bases unmatched. The V gene's germline CDR1 is MRHNA and CDR2 SNTAGT. Here the CDR3 DNA reads TGTGCCAGCAGTGCTTCATCCACCCCGGCAGGGGGATATGGCTACACCTTC. It encodes CASSASSTPAGGYGYTF.

This chain links TRBV28 with TRBJ2-2; D may be TRBD1 (6 bases). This CDR3 is 16 amino acids long. CDR1 is MDHEN and CDR2 is SYDVKM in the germline V gene. Trimming pared 5 bases from V and 4 bases from J, leaving 17 bases between. CDR3 nucleotide sequence: TGTGCCAGCAGTCACCGAACCGACAGGTCCACCGGGGAGCTGTTTTTT. Protein sequence: CASSHRTDRSTGELFF.

The genes are TRBV30 and TRBJ2-2; 7 bases are a match to TRBD2. Germline V lookup: CDR1 GTSNPN, CDR2 SVGIG (reference sequence). The V segment lost 4 bases and the J segment 1 base; nucleotides outside the gene matches: 6. The CDR3 is 15 residues long. Written as DNA, the CDR3 is TGTGCCTGGATAACCGGGACTATGAACACCGGGGAGCTGTTTTTT. Its translation is CAWITGTMNTGELFF.

Ten or more counts support this clone. J is TRBJ1-4 and V is TRBV7-2; a possible D gene is TRBD1 (5 bases). Trimming left V 0 bases short and J 12 bases short, with 5 bases between. CDR3 length: 11 amino acids. The germline V gene has CDR1 SGHTA and CDR2 FQGNSA. The CDR3 reads CASSLAQELFF. CDR3 nucleotide sequence: TGTGCCAGCAGCTTAGCACAGGAACTGTTTTTT.

This clone has just a few counts. The same CDR3 can be traced to other DNA sequences in this sample. The chain couples TRBV7-3 to TRBJ2-3; D ambiguous. V was clipped by 1 base and J by 2 bases, with 4 bases between them. The germline CDR1 and CDR2 sequences are SGHTA and FQGTGA. The CDR3 runs 13 residues. The CDR3 sequence: CASSLRDTDTQYF. In DNA form, the CDR3 reads TGTGCCAGCAGCTTAAGAGACACAGATACGCAGTATTTT.

The chain combines TRBV28 with TRBJ2-7, with D perhaps matching TRBD1 (5 bases). The germline gives CDR1 MDHEN, CDR2 SYDVKM. The CDR3 runs to 13 residues. V lost 5 bases, J lost 7 bases, and 15 bases lay in between. The CDR3 loop reads CASSPGLAREQYF. CDR3 bases: TGTGCCAGCAGTCCAGGGTTGGCGCGAGAGCAGTACTTC.

A few counts support this clone. The genes are TRBV7-3 and TRBJ2-5; D gene uncertain. CDR3 size: 13 residues. The germline V gene has CDR1 SGHTA and CDR2 FQGTGA. V lost 5 bases and J lost 5, with 12 bases in between. CDR3 amino acids: CASSRTHEETQYF. The CDR3, as DNA: TGTGCCAGCAGCCGCACCCATGAGGAGACCCAGTACTTC.

This clone has ten or more counts. The rearrangement links TRBV14 to TRBJ2-2; possibly TRBD1 for D (6 bases). The CDR3 is made up of 13 amino acids. The V end lost 5 bases, the J end lost 4 bases, and 8 bases lay between the germline ends. CDR1 and CDR2 (germline): SGHDN, FVKESK. The DNA for the CDR3 is TGTGCCAGCAGCAACAGGGTCACCGGGGAGCTGTTTTTT. Encoded protein: CASSNRVTGELFF.

The genes are TRBV29-1 and TRBJ2-1; D perhaps matches TRBD1 (6 bases). Trimming removed 3 bases at V and 0 bases at J, with 9 bases between. Germline V lookup: CDR1 SQVTM, CDR2 ANQGSEA. CDR3 length: 14 residues. The CDR3 region has the DNA TGCAGCGTTGACCAGGGGTCCTCCTACAATGAGCAGTTCTTC. This codes for CSVDQGSSYNEQFF.

J is TRBJ1-2 and V is TRBV7-2, with a weak D call TRBD1 (6 bases). The CDR3 contains 15 residues. V lost 2 bases, J lost 1 base, and 11 bases lay in between. Germline CDR1 and CDR2: SGHTA and FQGNSA. CDR3 sequence: CASSLHREGNYGYTF. The CDR3 DNA follows: TGTGCCAGCAGCTTACACAGGGAGGGTAACTATGGCTACACCTTC.

V usage is TRBV5-1 and J usage is TRBJ1-4; D perhaps matches TRBD1 (5 bases). There are 16 residues in the CDR3. CDR1 is SGHRS, CDR2 YFSETQ, per germline. The germline V and J ends were trimmed by 0 bases and 0 bases, with 9 bases remaining between them. CDR3 region: CASSLAGGATNEKLFF. DNA for the CDR3: TGCGCCAGCAGCTTGGCCGGGGGGGCAACTAATGAAAAACTGTTTTTT. The full variable domain, in which reference TRBV5-1 and TRBJ1-4 provide the parts outside the CDR3, is KAGVTQTPRYLIKTRGQQVTLSCSPISGHRSVSWYQQTPGQGLQFLFEYFSETQRNKGNFPGRFSGRQFSNSRSEMNVSTLELGDSALYLCASSLAGGATNEKLFFGSGTQLSVL.